Below, 20 T cell receptor beta chains from the same sample are listed, as sequenced in a study of shared clonotypes between healthy human individuals. Data came from immunoSEQ multiplex PCR; TCRdb stores just in-frame clones and leaves some out. The sample holds roughly 1,000,000 clones, 70% to 80% seen once. The sequencing input was memory CD4+ T cells from PBMCs. Sample subset: CD45RA-negative fraction. The receptors derive from a man between 18 and 35 years old in good health. Some clones in this sample may be carry-over from other donors' samples.

This sequence joins TRBV7-6 and TRBJ2-7; D is possibly TRBD2 (6 bases). The ends were cut back, 5 bases at V and 2 bases at J, with 16 bases in the middle. The CDR3 length is 15 residues. CDR1 and CDR2 (germline): SGHVS, FNYEAQ. CDR3 region: CASSPRPGETYEQYF. In DNA form, the CDR3 reads TGTGCCAGCAGCCCCCGACCGGGAGAGACCTACGAGCAGTACTTC.

The chain uses TRBV7-9 and TRBJ2-1; the match to TRBD2 covers 12 bases. The CDR3 is 18 amino acids. Germline V lookup: CDR1 SEHNR, CDR2 FQNEAQ (reference sequence). V lost 6 bases to trimming and J lost 5 bases; unmatched junction nucleotides: 14. DNA of the CDR3: TGTGCCAGCAGACGTACCCCGTCCCGGACTAGCGGGAACAATGAGCAGTTCTTC. This gives the protein CASRRTPSRTSGNNEQFF.

This clone was detected only once. This chain joins TRBV5-6 and TRBJ2-1; D ambiguous. The CDR3 sequence is 14 residues long. V was trimmed by 8 bases and J by 9 bases, leaving 21 bases between them. Germline CDR1 reads SGHDT; CDR2 reads YYEEEE. Here the CDR3 DNA reads TGTGCCAGTAGACCCCCAACAACAATGGGTGAGCAGTTCTTC. It encodes CASRPPTTMGEQFF.

The V call is TRBV5-4, the J call TRBJ2-2, with D unclear. V was trimmed by 0 bases and J by 5 bases, leaving 14 bases between them. Germline values: CDR1 SGHNT, CDR2 YYREEE (reference sequence). The CDR3 sequence is 16 residues long. CDR3 DNA: TGTGCCAGCAGCTTGGGTAGGCAGGATCGGACCGGGGAGCTGTTTTTT. Its protein product is CASSLGRQDRTGELFF.

V usage is TRBV27 and J usage is TRBJ1-5; tentative D call: TRBD1 (6 bases). This CDR3 spans 14 amino acids. The germline V gene encodes CDR1 MNHEY and CDR2 SMNVEV (reference sequence). V lost 5 bases and J lost 9, with 17 bases in between. CDR3 DNA: TGTGCCAGCAGTCCCGGGACACTCCCGCGGCCCCAGCATTTT. This sequence encodes CASSPGTLPRPQHF.

This clone was recorded once. A much more abundant neighbour one base away suggests this may be a read error. Distinct nucleotide sequences in the sample also encode this CDR3. The chain employs TRBV19 and TRBJ1-4, with D hard to call. This CDR3 comprises 14 residues. V gave up 4 bases and J gave up 0 bases, with 6 bases separating them. The germline CDR1 and CDR2 sequences are LNHDA and SQIVND (reference sequence). The CDR3 reads CASSSGATNEKLFF. CDR3 sequence (DNA): TGTGCCAGTAGTAGCGGGGCAACTAATGAAAAACTGTTTTTT.

The J gene is TRBJ2-1, the V gene TRBV5-1, with D perhaps given as TRBD1 or TRBD2 (5 bases each). The length of the CDR3 is 15 residues. Trimming took off 2 bases at V and 8 bases at J, with 17 bases between the two ends. Germline loops: CDR1 SGHRS, CDR2 YFSETQ. The CDR3 loop reads CASSLGDLAGDEQFF. The CDR3 DNA follows: TGCGCCAGCAGCTTAGGGGACCTGGCCGGAGATGAGCAGTTCTTC. Supplemented by reference TRBV5-1 and TRBJ2-1, the full variable domain reads KAGVTQTPRYLIKTRGQQVTLSCSPISGHRSVSWYQQTPGQGLQFLFEYFSETQRNKGNFPGRFSGRQFSNSRSEMNVSTLELGDSALYLCASSLGDLAGDEQFFGPGTRLTVL.

This clone was detected only a few times. The chain is built from TRBV29-1 and TRBJ1-1, with no clear D. CDR3 length: 12 amino acids. Trimming took off 4 bases at V and 6 bases at J, with 12 bases between the two ends. Germline assignment: CDR1 SQVTM and CDR2 ANQGSEA. The CDR3 region is CSVGGGLAEAFF. The CDR3 nucleotides are TGCAGCGTTGGGGGTGGGCTTGCTGAAGCTTTCTTT.

Only one count was recorded for this clone. This chain joins TRBV2 and TRBJ1-2; tentatively, D is TRBD1 (5 bases). The CDR3 has 14 amino acids. Germline V gene data show CDR1 as SNHLY and CDR2 as FYNNEI. The V gene lost 5 bases and the J gene lost 8 bases, with 18 bases spanning the gap. This chain's CDR3 is CASSRTQGNGGYTF. DNA for the CDR3: TGTGCCAGCAGTCGAACCCAGGGAAATGGGGGCTACACCTTC.

The chain employs TRBV6-6 and TRBJ2-1, with 13 bases matching TRBD2. CDR3 length: 14 amino acids. The ends lost 6 bases at V and 10 bases at J; junction bases unmatched: 6. Germline lookup yields CDR1 MNHNY and CDR2 SVGAGI (reference sequence). CDR3 protein: CASRSPGLAGEQFF. The CDR3 DNA follows: TGTGCCAGCAGATCCCCGGGACTAGCGGGGGAGCAGTTCTTC.

J is TRBJ2-6 and V is TRBV28; D not certain. Trimming removed 5 bases at V and 0 bases at J, with 11 bases between. The germline CDR1 and CDR2 sequences are MDHEN and SYDVKM. The CDR3 contains 16 residues. The CDR3 is CASSTLQPSGANVLTF. In DNA, the CDR3 is TGTGCCAGCAGTACCCTACAGCCCTCTGGGGCCAACGTCCTGACTTTC.

The chain carries TRBV21-1 and TRBJ2-7; the DNA was not used to check the table's D call, TRBD2. TRBV21-1 is termed a pseudogene. The CDR3 contains 16 residues. This CDR3 reads CASSKGASGLLFEQYF. The CDR3 coding sequence is TGTGCCAGCAGCAAAGGGGCTAGCGGCCTTCTCTTCGAGCAGTACTTC.

V and J are TRBV6-1 and TRBJ1-2; TRBD1 is a possible D gene (6 bases). There are 13 residues in the CDR3. Trimming stripped 3 bases from V and 5 bases from J, with 10 bases between. Germline CDR1 is MNHNS and CDR2 is SASEGT. CDR3 loop: CASSDGQLYGYTF. Here the CDR3 DNA reads TGTGCCAGCAGTGACGGACAGCTGTATGGCTACACCTTC.

This clone has only one observation. V gene TRBV19 combines with J gene TRBJ1-2, with D possibly matching TRBD1 (5 bases). CDR3 length: 15 residues. Germline V gene sequence: CDR1 LNHDA, CDR2 SQIVND (reference sequence). The ends were cut back, 3 bases at V and 2 bases at J, with 13 bases in the middle. The CDR3 DNA is TGTGCCAGTAGTATGGGGCCGCACTTAAACTATGGCTACACCTTC. Residues: CASSMGPHLNYGYTF.

Here the CDR3 reads CASSLEGGGYYGYTF. CDR3 nucleotide sequence: TGTGCCAGCAGCTTAGAGGGCGGCGGCTACTATGGCTACACCTTC. The genes are TRBV7-2 and TRBJ1-2; no definite D call. The CDR3 runs 15 residues. V lost 1 base and J lost 3, with 12 bases in between. Germline-derived CDR1 and CDR2 are SGHTA and FQGNSA.

The chain joins TRBV5-1 to TRBJ1-4; D possibly corresponds to TRBD1 (5 bases). The V gene's germline CDR1 is SGHRS and CDR2 YFSETQ. The CDR3 extends over 14 amino acids. The ends were cut back, 5 bases at V and 6 bases at J, with 14 bases in the middle. Written as DNA, the CDR3 is TGCGCCAGCAGGTCGGGGGGTACTGATGAAAAACTGTTTTTT. This gives the protein CASRSGGTDEKLFF.

The chain is built from TRBV2 and TRBJ2-5; TRBD2 matches 8 bases. Germline V gene lookup returns CDR1 SNHLY and CDR2 FYNNEI. Germline trimming cut 11 bases from V and 2 bases from J; bases unmatched to any gene: 4. CDR3 size: 12 residues. CDR3 region: CAAREVQETQYF. The CDR3 DNA reads TGTGCCGCGCGGGAGGTACAAGAGACCCAGTACTTC.

V is TRBV15 and J is TRBJ1-1, with D hard to call. Trimming took 0 bases from V and 1 from J, leaving 3 bases between them. This CDR3 has 13 amino acids. Germline assignment: CDR1 LNHNV and CDR2 YYDKDF (reference sequence). The CDR3 DNA sequence: TGTGCCACCAGCAGAGATTGGAACACTGAAGCTTTCTTT. Its protein product is CATSRDWNTEAFF.

For this clone: Other nucleotide sequences from this sample produce the same CDR3. This rearrangement joins TRBV2 to TRBJ1-2; D may be TRBD1 (5 bases). The germline V gene has CDR1 SNHLY and CDR2 FYNNEI. This CDR3 region has 13 residues. V was shortened by 4 bases and J by 4 bases, with 10 bases between the two germline ends. DNA for the CDR3: TGTGCCAGCAGTGTGGCAGGGCCCTATGGCTACACCTTC. Translated: CASSVAGPYGYTF.

This chain uses TRBV10-3 with TRBJ1-5; 7 bases match TRBD1. V lost 4 bases, J lost 9 bases, and 9 bases stayed unmatched. CDR3 length: 14 residues. From germline, CDR1 is ENHRY and CDR2 SYGVKD. The CDR3: CAISGQGAGGPQHF. CDR3 DNA: TGTGCCATCAGTGGACAGGGAGCCGGGGGGCCCCAGCATTTT.